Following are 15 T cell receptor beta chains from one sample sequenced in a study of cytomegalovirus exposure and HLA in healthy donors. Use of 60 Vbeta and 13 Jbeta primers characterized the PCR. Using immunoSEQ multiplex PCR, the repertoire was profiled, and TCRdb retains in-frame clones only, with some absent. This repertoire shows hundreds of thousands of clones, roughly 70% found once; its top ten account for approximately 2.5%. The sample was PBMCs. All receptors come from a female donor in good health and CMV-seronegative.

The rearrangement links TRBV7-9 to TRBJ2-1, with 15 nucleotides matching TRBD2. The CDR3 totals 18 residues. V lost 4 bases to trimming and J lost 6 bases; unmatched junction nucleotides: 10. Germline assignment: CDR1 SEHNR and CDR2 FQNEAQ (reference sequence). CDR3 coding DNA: TGTGCCAGCAGCTCCGGACTAGCGGGAGGGCCTACATTCAATGAGCAGTTCTTC. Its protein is CASSSGLAGGPTFNEQFF.

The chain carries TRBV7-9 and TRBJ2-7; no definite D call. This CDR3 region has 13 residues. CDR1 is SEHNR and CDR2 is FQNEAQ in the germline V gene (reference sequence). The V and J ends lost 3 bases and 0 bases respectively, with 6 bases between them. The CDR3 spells CASSFAFSYEQYF. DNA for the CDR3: TGTGCCAGCAGCTTCGCGTTCTCCTACGAGCAGTACTTC. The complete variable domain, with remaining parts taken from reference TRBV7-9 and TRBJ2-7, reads DTGVSQNPRHKITKRGQNVTFRCDPISEHNRLYWYRQTLGQGPEFLTYFQNEAQLEKSRLLSDRFSAERPKGSFSTLEIQRTEQGDSAMYLCASSFAFSYEQYFGPGTRLTVT.

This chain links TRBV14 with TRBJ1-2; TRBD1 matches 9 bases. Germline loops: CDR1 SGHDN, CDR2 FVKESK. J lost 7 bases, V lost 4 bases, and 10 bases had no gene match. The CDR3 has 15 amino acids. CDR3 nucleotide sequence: TGTGCCAGCAGCCCACTCTGGACAGGGGAACGTGGCTACACCTTC. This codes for CASSPLWTGERGYTF.

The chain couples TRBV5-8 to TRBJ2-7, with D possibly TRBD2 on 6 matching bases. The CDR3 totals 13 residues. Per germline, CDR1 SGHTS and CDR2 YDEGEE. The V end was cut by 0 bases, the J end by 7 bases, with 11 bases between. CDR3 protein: CASSLAGSWEQYF. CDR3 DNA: TGTGCCAGCAGCTTGGCCGGGAGTTGGGAGCAGTACTTC.

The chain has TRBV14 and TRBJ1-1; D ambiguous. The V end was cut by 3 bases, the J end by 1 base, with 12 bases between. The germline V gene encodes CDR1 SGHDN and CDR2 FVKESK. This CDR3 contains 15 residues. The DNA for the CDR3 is TGTGCCAGCAGCCAGGGCGTACACCGGAACACTGAAGCTTTCTTT. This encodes CASSQGVHRNTEAFF.

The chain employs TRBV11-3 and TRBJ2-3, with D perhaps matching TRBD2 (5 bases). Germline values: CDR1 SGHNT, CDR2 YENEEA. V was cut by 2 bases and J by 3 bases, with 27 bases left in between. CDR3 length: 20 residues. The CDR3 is CASSLPLFPPGPPGTDTQYF. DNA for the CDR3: TGTGCCAGCAGCTTACCCCTCTTCCCCCCCGGACCCCCGGGGACAGATACGCAGTATTTT.

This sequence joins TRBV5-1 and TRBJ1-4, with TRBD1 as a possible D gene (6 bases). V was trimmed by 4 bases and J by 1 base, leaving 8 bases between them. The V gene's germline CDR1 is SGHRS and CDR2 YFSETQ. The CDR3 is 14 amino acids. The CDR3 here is CASSMGQTNEKLFF. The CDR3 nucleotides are TGCGCCAGCAGCATGGGACAAACTAATGAAAAACTGTTTTTT.

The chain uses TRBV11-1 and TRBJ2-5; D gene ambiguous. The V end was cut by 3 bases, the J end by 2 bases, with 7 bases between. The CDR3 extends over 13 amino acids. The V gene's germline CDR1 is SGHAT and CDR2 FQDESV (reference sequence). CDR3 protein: CASSFETQETQYF. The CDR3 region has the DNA TGTGCCAGCAGCTTCGAGACTCAAGAGACCCAGTACTTC.

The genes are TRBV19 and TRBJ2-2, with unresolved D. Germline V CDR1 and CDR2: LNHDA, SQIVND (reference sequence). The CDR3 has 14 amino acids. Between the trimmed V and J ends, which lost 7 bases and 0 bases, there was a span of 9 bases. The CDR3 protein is CASKSGSNTGELFF. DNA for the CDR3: TGTGCCAGTAAATCAGGTTCGAACACCGGGGAGCTGTTTTTT.

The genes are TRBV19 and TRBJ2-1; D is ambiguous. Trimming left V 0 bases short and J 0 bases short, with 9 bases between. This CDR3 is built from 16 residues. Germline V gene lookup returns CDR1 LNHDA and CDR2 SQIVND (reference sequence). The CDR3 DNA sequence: TGTGCCAGTAGTATAGATGAACTGAGCTCCTACAATGAGCAGTTCTTC. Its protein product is CASSIDELSSYNEQFF.

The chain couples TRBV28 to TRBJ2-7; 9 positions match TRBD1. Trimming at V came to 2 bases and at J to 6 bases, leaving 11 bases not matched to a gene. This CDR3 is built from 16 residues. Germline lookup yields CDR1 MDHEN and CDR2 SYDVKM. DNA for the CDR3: TGTGCCAGCAGTTTAATCCCGGGACAGGGTGGGGTCGAGCAGTACTTC. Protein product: CASSLIPGQGGVEQYF.

CDR3 region: CASTEILRQGASSGANVLTF. The DNA of the CDR3 is TGTGCCAGCACCGAGATCCTTAGACAGGGGGCTTCCTCTGGGGCCAACGTCCTGACTTTC. The genes are TRBV28 and TRBJ2-6, with 10 bases fitting TRBD1. Per the germline V gene, CDR1 is MDHEN and CDR2 is SYDVKM. CDR3 length: 20 residues. V shed 7 bases, J shed 0 bases, and the junction held 15 bases outside the gene matches.

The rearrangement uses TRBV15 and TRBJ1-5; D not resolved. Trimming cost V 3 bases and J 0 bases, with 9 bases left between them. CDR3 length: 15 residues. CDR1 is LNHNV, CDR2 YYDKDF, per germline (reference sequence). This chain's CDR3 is CATSRQAYSNQPQHF. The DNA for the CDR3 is TGTGCCACCAGCAGGCAGGCTTATAGCAATCAGCCCCAGCATTTT.

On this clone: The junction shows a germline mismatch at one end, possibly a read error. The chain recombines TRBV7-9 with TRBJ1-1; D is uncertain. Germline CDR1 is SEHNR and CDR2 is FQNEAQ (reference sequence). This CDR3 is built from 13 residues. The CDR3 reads CSSSWTLNTEAFF. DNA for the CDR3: TGTTCCAGCAGTTGGACTCTGAACACTGAAGCTTTCTTT.

For the CDR3, the DNA is TGCAGCGCCGATGACAGGTCGAACACCGGGGAGCTGTTTTTT. The encoded protein is CSADDRSNTGELFF. V usage is TRBV29-1 and J usage is TRBJ2-2, with TRBD1 as a possible D gene (6 bases). Trimming took 7 bases from V and 0 from J, leaving 12 bases between them. Germline assignment: CDR1 SQVTM and CDR2 ANQGSEA. This CDR3 spans 14 amino acids.